These 29 T cell receptor beta chains were sequenced from one sample in a study of T-cell reconstitution after alpha-beta-depleted transplantation in children. Preparation of the TCRbeta library involved a method that used unique molecular identifiers. Via MiXCR, TCRdb re-called the PCR reads, giving one row per CDR3 protein. The table shows some 600,000 distinct CDR3 sequences, with 10% to 15% occurring only once. Specimen: PBMCs, mostly from graft donor cells, collected 360 days after TCRalphabeta/CD19-depleted stem cell transplant. Receptor source: a male patient between 10 and 17 years old who had a stem cell transplant for acute myeloid leukemia, so the T cells may come from the graft donor.

This clonotype was recorded a few times. The chain combines TRBV3-1 with TRBJ1-2; D unclear. Germline V CDR1 and CDR2: LGHDT, YNNKEL (reference sequence). This CDR3 region has 11 residues. The V and J ends lost 2 bases and 8 bases respectively, with 6 bases between them. Here the CDR3 reads CASSQLGGYTF. CDR3 nucleotides: TGTGCCAGCAGCCAACTCGGGGGCTACACCTTC.

In this sample, this clonotype turned up many times. The gene calls are TRBV5-1 and TRBJ2-1; tentatively, D is TRBD1 (6 bases). The V gene's germline CDR1 is SGHRS and CDR2 YFSETQ. The CDR3 consists of 14 residues. V was cut by 0 bases and J by 3 bases, with 7 bases left in between. CDR3 sequence (DNA): TGCGCCAGCAGCTTGGGGACAGTCTACAATGAGCAGTTCTTC. This encodes CASSLGTVYNEQFF. Full variable domain (remainder filled in from reference TRBV5-1 and TRBJ2-1): KAGVTQTPRYLIKTRGQQVTLSCSPISGHRSVSWYQQTPGQGLQFLFEYFSETQRNKGNFPGRFSGRQFSNSRSEMNVSTLELGDSALYLCASSLGTVYNEQFFGPGTRLTVL.

V is TRBV11-1 and J is TRBJ2-7; D might be TRBD1 (5 bases). The germline CDR1 and CDR2 sequences are SGHAT and FQDESV (reference sequence). The CDR3 extends over 14 amino acids. V dropped 10 bases and J dropped 2 bases, with 18 bases sitting between them. The CDR3 sequence is CATMGPSVAYEQYF. The CDR3 bases are TGTGCCACCATGGGGCCTTCCGTAGCCTACGAGCAGTACTTC. Variable domain in full (rest from reference TRBV11-1 and TRBJ2-7): EAEVAQSPRYKITEKSQAVAFWCDPISGHATLYWYRQILGQGPELLVQFQDESVVDDSQLPKDRFSAERLKGVDSTLKIQPAELGDSAMYLCATMGPSVAYEQYFGPGTRLTVT.

This clonotype was seen at least ten times. The chain joins TRBV20-1 to TRBJ1-1; 10 bases align to TRBD1. Germline V CDR1 and CDR2: DFQATT, SNEGSKA (reference sequence). This CDR3 region has 12 residues. The CDR3 spells CRTTGGNTEAFF. The CDR3 nucleotides are TGCAGAACGACAGGGGGCAACACTGAAGCTTTCTTT.

This chain uses TRBV6-1 with TRBJ2-3, with unresolved D. This CDR3 is 15 amino acids long. Germline V gene data show CDR1 as MNHNS and CDR2 as SASEGT. V dropped 6 bases and J dropped 0 bases, with 13 bases sitting between them. In DNA, the CDR3 is TGTGCCAGCAGAGTCGGCGGTGCTAGCACAGATACGCAGTATTTT. This codes for CASRVGGASTDTQYF.

The sample holds a few counts of this clonotype. The J gene is TRBJ2-1, the V gene TRBV24-1, with D possibly called TRBD1 or TRBD2 (5 bases each). Germline CDR1 and CDR2: KGHDR and SFDVKD. The CDR3 covers 18 residues. V was clipped by 7 bases and J by 2 bases, with 23 bases between them. The CDR3 DNA reads TGTGCCACCAGCGCGAGAACCGGGACCTTAAGCCCCTACAATGAGCAGTTCTTC. Translating it yields CATSARTGTLSPYNEQFF.

This clonotype was observed a few times. This chain connects TRBV4-3 to TRBJ2-3; 11 bases are shared with TRBD1. Trimming took 0 bases from V and 5 from J; bases not matched to a gene: 10. The CDR3 runs to 18 residues. CDR1 and CDR2 (germline): LGHNA, YSLEER. The CDR3 sequence: CASSQDPPGQGAIDTQYF. The CDR3 DNA follows: TGCGCCAGCAGCCAAGATCCCCCTGGACAGGGGGCAATAGATACGCAGTATTTT.

In this sample, this clonotype turned up many times. This chain connects TRBV7-3 to TRBJ2-1; the D call may be TRBD1 or TRBD2 (6 bases each). The CDR3 consists of 15 residues. Deletions cut 1 base from V and 3 bases from J, with 10 bases between. Germline CDR1 and CDR2: SGHTA and FQGTGA. In DNA form, the CDR3 reads TGTGCCAGCAGCTTAAACAGGGAGGTCTACAATGAGCAGTTCTTC. It yields the protein CASSLNREVYNEQFF.

This clonotype was observed a few times. The rearrangement links TRBV29-1 to TRBJ2-7; 14 bases align to TRBD2. V lost 6 bases, J lost 2 bases, and 6 bases stayed unmatched. Germline CDR1 is SQVTM and CDR2 is ANQGSEA. This CDR3 is built from 15 residues. The CDR3 coding sequence is TGCAGCGTCGCTGGGACTAGCGGGAGACCCTACGAGCAGTACTTC. This codes for CSVAGTSGRPYEQYF.

This clonotype was seen a handful of times. V is TRBV28 and J is TRBJ2-7; TRBD1 is a possible D gene (5 bases). Germline assignment: CDR1 MDHEN and CDR2 SYDVKM. CDR3 length: 15 amino acids. Trimming left V 3 bases short and J 3 bases short, with 15 bases between. DNA of the CDR3: TGTGCCAGCAGTTTGGGGCATTTACGTGGCTACGAGCAGTACTTC. Its translation: CASSLGHLRGYEQYF.

This chain connects TRBV13 to TRBJ2-6; D possibly corresponds to TRBD1 (5 bases). The CDR3 contains 19 residues. The ends were cut back, 3 bases at V and 0 bases at J, with 18 bases in the middle. Looked up from germline, CDR1 is PRHDT and CDR2 is FYEKMQ (reference sequence). CDR3 DNA sequence: TGTGCCAGCAGCTTGCTACAGGCTTCCCCCACCTCTGGGGCCAACGTCCTGACTTTC. It codes for CASSLLQASPTSGANVLTF. The entire variable domain, with the rest obtained from reference TRBV13 and TRBJ2-6, is as follows: AAGVIQSPRHLIKEKRETATLKCYPIPRHDTVYWYQQGPGQDPQFLISFYEKMQSDKGSIPDRFSAQQFSDYHSELNMSSLELGDSALYFCASSLLQASPTSGANVLTFGAGSRLTVL.

There are many counts of this clonotype. The chain uses TRBV19 and TRBJ2-7; no clear D gene. CDR1 is LNHDA, CDR2 SQIVND, per germline (reference sequence). V lost 5 bases, J lost 3 bases, and 11 bases lay in between. CDR3 length: 13 residues. CDR3 sequence reads: CASSRTDNYEQYF. CDR3 bases: TGTGCCAGTAGTCGTACAGATAACTACGAGCAGTACTTC. Full variable domain (remainder filled in from reference TRBV19 and TRBJ2-7): DGGITQSPKYLFRKEGQNVTLSCEQNLNHDAMYWYRQDPGQGLRLIYYSQIVNDFQKGDIAEGYSVSREKKESFPLTVTSAQKNPTAFYLCASSRTDNYEQYFGPGTRLTVT.

The V gene is TRBV28, the J gene TRBJ2-7; 8 bases are a match to TRBD2. The CDR3 runs 15 residues. CDR1 MDHEN and CDR2 SYDVKM come from the germline V gene. Trimming took 6 bases from V and 3 from J; bases not matched to a gene: 10. The CDR3: CASSQPPGLVYEQYF. CDR3 DNA sequence: TGTGCCAGCAGCCAACCCCCGGGACTAGTCTACGAGCAGTACTTC.

Worth noting for this clonotype: A much larger clone differs by one base, so this may be a read error. The CDR3 bases are TGTGCCAGCAGAAGACTTAGCACAGATAAGCAGTATTTT. Translation gives CASRRLSTDKQYF. The chain recombines TRBV27 with TRBJ2-3; D uncertain. Germline-derived CDR1 and CDR2 are MNHEY and SMNVEV (reference sequence). This CDR3 contains 13 residues.

The chain recombines TRBV5-8 with TRBJ2-4; 7 bases line up with TRBD1. The CDR3 extends over 14 amino acids. Germline CDR1 is SGHTS and CDR2 is YDEGEE. The V and J ends lost 4 bases and 1 base, in that order; junction bases with no gene match: 2. Here the CDR3 reads CASSVDRAKNIQYF. CDR3 sequence (DNA): TGTGCCAGCAGCGTGGACAGGGCCAAAAACATTCAGTACTTC.

This clonotype has more than one count but fewer than ten. V gene TRBV12-3 or TRBV12-4 combines with J gene TRBJ2-1; 12 bases map to TRBD2. This CDR3 is 14 amino acids long. J was trimmed by 7 bases and V by 7 bases; bases with no gene match: 5. In DNA form, the CDR3 reads TGTGCCAGCACCCTAGCGGGAGGGCCGAATGAGCAGTTCTTC. This codes for CASTLAGGPNEQFF.

Of note for this clonotype: Possible read error: a much larger clone is one base away. The gene calls are TRBV9 and TRBJ2-4, with a tentative D call TRBD2 (6 bases). Germline lookup yields CDR1 SGDLS and CDR2 YYNGEE. CDR3 size: 16 residues. The CDR3 DNA is TGTGCCAGCAGCACGGAAGGAGGGCCCGTCAAAAACATTGAGTACTTC. Protein sequence: CASSTEGGPVKNIEYF. Full variable domain (missing parts from reference TRBV9 and TRBJ2-4): DSGVTQTPKHLITATGQRVTLRCSPRSGDLSVYWYQQSLDQGLQFLIQYYNGEERAKGNILERFSAQQFPDLHSELNLSSLELGDSALYFCASSTEGGPVKNIEYFGAGTRLSVL.

This clonotype was picked up many times. The rearrangement joins TRBV29-1 to TRBJ2-7; 10 nucleotides align to TRBD2. V lost 5 bases and J lost 5; bases outside the gene matches: 6. Germline CDR1 and CDR2: SQVTM and ANQGSEA. This CDR3 spans 13 amino acids. CDR3 nucleotides: TGCAGCGTTCTGATCCTAGCGGGAGACGAGCAGTACTTC. Encoded protein: CSVLILAGDEQYF.

This clonotype showed up many times. The chain links TRBV28 to TRBJ2-4, with D possibly matching TRBD1 (6 bases). This CDR3 comprises 15 residues. CDR1 MDHEN and CDR2 SYDVKM come from the germline V gene. With 6 bases removed from V and 3 bases from J, the gap between germline ends came to 15 bases. DNA of the CDR3: TGTGCCAGCAGCCCCGGACAGCCCTACAAAAACATTCAGTACTTC. Its protein product is CASSPGQPYKNIQYF.

This rearrangement joins TRBV29-1 to TRBJ2-5, with 10 bases identical to TRBD2. The CDR3 contains 14 residues. Per germline, CDR1 SQVTM and CDR2 ANQGSEA. Trimming took 5 bases from V and 5 from J; bases not matched to a gene: 8. CDR3 amino acids: CSVSTSGNVETQYF. CDR3 nucleotide sequence: TGCAGCGTTAGCACTAGCGGGAATGTGGAGACCCAGTACTTC.

This clonotype was counted ten times or more. The chain is built from TRBV28 and TRBJ2-7, with TRBD2 matching over 14 bases. This CDR3 region has 15 residues. Germline trimming cut 2 bases from V and 5 bases from J; bases unmatched to any gene: 2. Germline V lookup: CDR1 MDHEN, CDR2 SYDVKM. CDR3 in amino acids: CASSLGTSGSNEQYF. CDR3 DNA: TGTGCCAGCAGTTTAGGGACTAGCGGGAGCAACGAGCAGTACTTC. The full variable domain, completed using reference TRBV28 and TRBJ2-7, is DVKVTQSSRYLVKRTGEKVFLECVQDMDHENMFWYRQDPGLGLRLIYFSYDVKMKEKGDIPEGYSVSREKKERFSLILESASTNQTSMYLCASSLGTSGSNEQYFGPGTRLTVT.

This clonotype has more than one count but fewer than ten. V usage is TRBV21-1 and J usage is TRBJ2-1; the table assigns TRBD2, which was not confirmed against the DNA. TRBV21-1 is reported as a pseudogene. The CDR3 spans 15 residues. The CDR3, as DNA: TGTGCCAGCAGCAAGAGGCTAGCGGCCTACAATGAGCAGTTCTTC. Translation: CASSKRLAAYNEQFF.

This clonotype has ten or more counts. The CDR3 DNA is TGCAGTGCTAGACAGGGGAACACTGAAGCTTTCTTT. Protein product: CSARQGNTEAFF. V is TRBV20-1 and J is TRBJ1-1; D might be TRBD1 (5 bases). V was pared by 2 bases and J by 1 base, with 5 bases between. This CDR3 is built from 12 residues. Germline V gene sequence: CDR1 DFQATT, CDR2 SNEGSKA (reference sequence).

At least ten counts were recorded for this clonotype. V gene TRBV19 combines with J gene TRBJ1-2; 7 bases align to TRBD1. The CDR3 spans 13 residues. Germline CDR1 LNHDA, CDR2 SQIVND (reference sequence). Trimming took 5 bases from V and 2 from J; bases not matched to a gene: 2. CDR3 bases: TGTGCCAGTAGTCCAGGGGGGAACTATGGCTACACCTTC. This encodes CASSPGGNYGYTF.

V and J are TRBV29-1 and TRBJ2-1; 9 bases agree with TRBD2. The V gene end was trimmed by 6 bases and the J gene end by 3 bases; junction bases not matched to a gene: 9. Per germline, CDR1 SQVTM and CDR2 ANQGSEA. This CDR3 is built from 15 residues. The CDR3 nucleotides read TGCAGCGTAAATTCAGCGGGAGGCTACTACAATGAGCAGTTCTTC. Translated, it gives CSVNSAGGYYNEQFF.

At least ten counts were recorded for this clonotype. The chain has TRBV10-3 and TRBJ2-1; TRBD2 matches 12 bases. CDR1 and CDR2 (germline): ENHRY, SYGVKD. V shed 6 bases, J shed 1 base, and the junction held 7 bases outside the gene matches. This CDR3 contains 17 residues. The CDR3 DNA is TGTGCCATCAGCCGGACTAGCGGGATCCTATCCTACAATGAGCAGTTCTTC. This codes for CAISRTSGILSYNEQFF.

This clonotype occurred a few times. The chain links TRBV10-3 to TRBJ2-5; D gene unclear. CDR1 and CDR2 (germline): ENHRY, SYGVKD. V was shortened by 7 bases and J by 4 bases, with 7 bases between the two germline ends. The CDR3 has 11 amino acids. The CDR3 sequence is CAIKSGETQYF. CDR3 nucleotide sequence: TGTGCCATCAAGTCGGGAGAGACCCAGTACTTC.

In its sample, this clonotype was seen a few times. The genes are TRBV7-3 and TRBJ2-7; either TRBD1 or TRBD2 may fit D (5 bases each). CDR1 SGHTA and CDR2 FQGTGA come from the germline V gene. V lost 5 bases and J 5 bases, leaving 10 bases between the germline ends. This CDR3 has 12 residues. The CDR3 sequence is CASSPGRNEQYF. DNA of the CDR3: TGTGCCAGCAGCCCAGGGAGAAACGAGCAGTACTTC.

This clonotype was detected only a few times. This CDR3 reads CASSLSREGPDIQYF. DNA for the CDR3: TGTGCCAGCAGTTTATCGCGGGAGGGCCCTGACATTCAGTACTTC. The chain joins TRBV28 to TRBJ2-4; TRBD2 matches at 9 bases. J was trimmed by 8 bases and V by 1 base; bases with no gene match: 6. The CDR3 length is 15 residues. Germline-derived CDR1 and CDR2 are MDHEN and SYDVKM.